This T cell receptor beta chain originates from a study of blood T cell repertoires in COVID-19. Study as a whole: Whether acute or convalescent, the COVID-19 samples came from the United States, Italy and Spain. Sources were T cells, B-cell-depleted T cells, or PBMCs; the material itself was cDNA or gDNA.

A note on this clone: One end of the junction fails to match germline, which may point to a read error.

Germline CDR1 reads MNHNS; CDR2 reads SASEGT. The CDR3 spans 15 residues. In the study's own analysis: The authors estimated nucleated cell counts from reference gene primer amplification. The method was immunoSEQ multiplex PCR; TCRdb's version includes in-frame clones alone and lacks a portion of them. That table furnishes V, J and clone size, whereas the DNA furnished D and trimming. The sample yields 40,000 to 55,000 clones, around 85% seen once. V is TRBV6-1 and J is TRBJ2-7, with 8 bases lining up with TRBD2. This TCR was sampled from a woman aged 80 or older with acute or convalescent COVID-19. The sample was peripheral blood. In DNA, the CDR3 is TGTGCCAGCAGTGACGGACTGGGGTTAAGCGGGGGACCTTCATTC. It encodes CASSDGLGLSGGPSF.